This T cell receptor (beta chain) was recovered during a study of cytomegalovirus exposure and HLA in healthy donors. Study-wide results and caveats: Sequencing artifact likely explains a cluster of highly shared sequence variants.

The PCR contained 60 Vbeta and 13 Jbeta primers. The method was immunoSEQ multiplex PCR; TCRdb's version includes in-frame clones alone and lacks a portion of them. The sample's table shows 70,000 to 90,000 clones. As regards this clone: Its cognate antigen is unknown.

CDR1 and CDR2 (germline): WNHNN, SYGVQD (reference sequence). CDR3 length: 14 amino acids. V lost 6 bases and J lost 4; bases outside the gene matches: 7. The specimen sequenced was PBMCs. The sequence derives from a man aged 18 to 35 in good health and CMV-seropositive. The chain couples TRBV10-1 to TRBJ1-1, with 8 bases that match TRBD1. The CDR3 region has the DNA TGCGCCAGCAGCCCAACAGGGGGGATCACTGAAGCTTTCTTT. This translates into CASSPTGGITEAFF.